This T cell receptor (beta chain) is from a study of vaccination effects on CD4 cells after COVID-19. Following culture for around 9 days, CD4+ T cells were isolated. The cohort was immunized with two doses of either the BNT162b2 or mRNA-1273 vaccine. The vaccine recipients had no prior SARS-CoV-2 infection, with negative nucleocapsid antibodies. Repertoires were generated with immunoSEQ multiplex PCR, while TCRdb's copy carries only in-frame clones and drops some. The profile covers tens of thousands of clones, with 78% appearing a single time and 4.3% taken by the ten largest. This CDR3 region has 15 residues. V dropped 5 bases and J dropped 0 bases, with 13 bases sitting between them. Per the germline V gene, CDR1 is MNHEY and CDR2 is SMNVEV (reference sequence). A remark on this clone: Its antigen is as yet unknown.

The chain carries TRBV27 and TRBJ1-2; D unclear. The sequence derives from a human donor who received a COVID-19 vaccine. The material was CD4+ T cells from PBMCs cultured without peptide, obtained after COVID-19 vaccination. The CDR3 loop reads CASSPRGRSNYGYTF. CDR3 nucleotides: TGTGCCAGCAGTCCGCGTGGCAGATCTAACTATGGCTACACCTTC.